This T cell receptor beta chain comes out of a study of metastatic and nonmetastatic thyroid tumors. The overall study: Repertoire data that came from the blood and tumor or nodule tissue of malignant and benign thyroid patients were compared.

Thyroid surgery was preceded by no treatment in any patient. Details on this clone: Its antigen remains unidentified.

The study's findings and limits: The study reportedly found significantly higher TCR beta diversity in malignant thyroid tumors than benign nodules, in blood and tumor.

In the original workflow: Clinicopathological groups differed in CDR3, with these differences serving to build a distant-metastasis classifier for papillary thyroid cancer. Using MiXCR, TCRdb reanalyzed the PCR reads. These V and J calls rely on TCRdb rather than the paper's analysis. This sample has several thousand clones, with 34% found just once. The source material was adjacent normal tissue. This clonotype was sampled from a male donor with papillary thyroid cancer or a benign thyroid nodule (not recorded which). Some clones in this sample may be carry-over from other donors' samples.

CDR3 loop: CAWSDAQVRAPLHF. For the CDR3, the DNA is TGTGCCTGGAGTGACGCGCAGGTCCGGGCACCCCTCCACTTT. This chain joins TRBV30 and TRBJ1-6; D call uncertain. V lost 1 base and J lost 11, with 15 bases in between. The germline V gene has CDR1 GTSNPN and CDR2 SVGIG (reference sequence). The CDR3 length is 14 residues.